This is a list of T cell receptor beta chains from one sample in a study of blood T cell repertoires in COVID-19. Some clones are missing from TCRdb's copy, which holds only in-frame ones; the method was immunoSEQ multiplex PCR. The sample comprises about 220,000 clones, 82% of which are singletons, and 5.2% rests with the top ten. Material: peripheral blood. These receptor sequences come from a woman in her sixties or seventies with COVID-19, enrolled during active disease. Both conserved end residues are part of each CDR3. The D gene is left open where the match is weak. Some rows mark clone size as missing; the rest say once, few, many or name a class of expanded clone.

NA	TRBD1	TRBV7-2	TRBJ1-1	TGTGCCAGCAGCGCCCAGGGGGCGGTACCGGCTGAAGCTTTCTTT	CASSAQGAVPAEAFF
once	NA	TRBV5-6	TRBJ2-7	TGTGCCAGCAGCCGTCGCAGGGCCTACGAGCAGTACTTC	CASSRRRAYEQYF
NA	TRBD1	TRBV28	TRBJ1-1	TGTGCCAGCAGTCCTGGGACAGGGGGCGATACTGAAGCTTTCTTT	CASSPGTGGDTEAFF
NA	NA	TRBV27	TRBJ1-1	TGTGCCAGCAGCCCGCTAGGGGCAGGGAACACTGAAGCTTTCTTT	CASSPLGAGNTEAFF
NA	TRBD1	TRBV7-2	TRBJ2-1	TGTGCCAGCAGCTTAGGACAGGGGTTTTCCTACAATGAGCAGTTCTTC	CASSLGQGFSYNEQFF
NA	NA	TRBV27	TRBJ1-1	TGTGCCAGCGGATCGGGGGGAATCGATTCGGCTTTCTTT	CASGSGGIDSAFF
once	TRBD2	TRBV5-4	TRBJ2-7	TGTGCCAGCAGCTTCGGGGGAGGGCCATACGAGCAGTACTTC	CASSFGGGPYEQYF
NA	NA	TRBV2	TRBJ2-1	TGTGCCAGCAGTGAAGAACCTAGCGTCCGGGGGCAGTTCTTC	CASSEEPSVRGQFF
few	NA	TRBV19	TRBJ2-1	TGTGCCAGTAGGATAGAGGGGAGCTACAATGAGCAGTTCTTC	CASRIEGSYNEQFF
NA	NA	TRBV2	TRBJ1-6	TGTGCCAGCAGTGTGGCCAGTAATTCACCCCTCCACTTT	CASSVASNSPLHF
NA	NA	TRBV5-8	TRBJ1-2	TGTGCCAGCAGCTTGGATAACCTTGACAATGGCTACACCTTC	CASSLDNLDNGYTF
NA	NA	TRBV28	TRBJ2-1	TGTGCCAGCAGTTTATGGGGGAGCGTAGGTGAGCAGTTCTTC	CASSLWGSVGEQFF
NA	TRBD1	TRBV7-6	TRBJ2-1	TGTGCCAGCAGCTCCCGGGACAGGGATTACAATGAGCAGTTCTTC	CASSSRDRDYNEQFF
NA	NA	TRBV5-4	TRBJ2-6	TGTGCCAGCAGCTTGGAGCCTACTGGGGCCAACGTCCTGACTTTC	CASSLEPTGANVLTF
few	TRBD1	TRBV27	TRBJ1-5	TGTGCCAGCAGTCCCATGGGACAGCTCCCTAGCAATCAGCCCCAGCATTTT	CASSPMGQLPSNQPQHF
once	NA	TRBV5-8	TRBJ1-2	TGTGCCAGCAGCTTGCGGGCTACAGGGAGCTACACCTTC	CASSLRATGSYTF